This TCR beta chain derives from a study of vaccination and CD4 T cells after COVID-19. Study context: Samples were taken after vaccination, a median of roughly 65 days after dose two, with a range of 14 to 241. Overlapping spike peptides of SARS-CoV-2, HCoV-NL63, HCoV-OC43 and HCoV-229E were used, and cells were stimulated with them.

V lost 0 bases and J lost 0; bases outside the gene matches: 14. The CDR3 is 21 amino acids. CDR1 SGHTA and CDR2 FQGNSA come from the germline V gene. Treatment of the sample: approximately 11-day PBMC culture with coronavirus spike peptide pools or control peptides (ViraFEST assay). PBMC cultures, at approximately 2 million cells per well, received about 9.5 IU/ml IL-2 and about 10 ug/ml peptide pools. About this clonotype: Its antigen is undetermined.

Once obtained from cultured CD4+ T cells, the DNA was sequenced using the Oncomine TCR Beta short-read assay. MiXCR was run by TCRdb on the PCR reads, yielding one entry per CDR3 protein. The table shows 20,000 or so distinct CDR3 sequences, with 45% to 60% occurring only once. The source is a human donor who had recovered from COVID-19. The sequenced material came from CD4+ T cells from blood, cultured in vitro. The rearrangement uses TRBV7-2 and TRBJ2-3; 11 bases map to TRBD2. The CDR3 DNA reads as TGTGCCAGCAGCTTAGCCTCGCCTCTAGGTCTAGCGGGAGGAAGCACAGATACGCAGTATTTT. As protein: CASSLASPLGLAGGSTDTQYF.